The 6 T cell receptor beta chains below were found in one sample sequenced in a study of graft-versus-host responses after intestinal transplantation. Clones were sequenced by immunoSEQ multiplex PCR, and TCRdb holds only the in-frame ones, with some missing. The table records around 100,000 clones, over 85% of them present only once. Their antigens are not known. The sample consisted of unstimulated CD8+ T cells sorted from spleen or lymph node cells, taken before intestinal transplant. These receptors all stem from a human donor who received an intestinal transplant.

The chain carries TRBV29-1 and TRBJ2-1; D gene ambiguous. Germline V gene data show CDR1 as SQVTM and CDR2 as ANQGSEA. V was trimmed by 0 bases and J by 3 bases, leaving 12 bases between them. The CDR3 totals 15 residues. CDR3 amino acids: CSVEDSSHFYNEQFF. CDR3 in DNA: TGCAGCGTTGAAGATTCCAGCCACTTCTACAATGAGCAGTTCTTC.

J is TRBJ2-7 and V is TRBV4-1; 7 bases align to TRBD1. The length of the CDR3 is 14 residues. The ends lost 4 bases at V and 4 bases at J; junction bases unmatched: 7. Germline V CDR1 and CDR2: MGHRA, YSYEKL. The CDR3 protein is CASSPDRMWYEQYF. CDR3 DNA sequence: TGCGCCAGCAGCCCGGACAGGATGTGGTACGAGCAGTACTTC.

Here the CDR3 reads CASSADTSNQPQHF. CDR3 coding DNA: TGCGCCAGCAGCGCGGACACGAGCAATCAGCCCCAGCATTTT. The V gene is TRBV4-1, the J gene TRBJ1-5; D is possibly TRBD1 (5 bases). Looked up from germline, CDR1 is MGHRA and CDR2 is YSYEKL. V was shortened by 5 bases and J by 1 base, with 9 bases between the two germline ends. The CDR3 totals 14 residues.

The chain links TRBV6-1 to TRBJ2-1; TRBD2 agrees at 7 bases. The CDR3 has 15 amino acids. The germline V gene has CDR1 MNHNS and CDR2 SASEGT. After removal of 2 bases from V and 4 bases from J, the junction contained 5 bases not matched to a gene. The CDR3 spells CASSESVGGYNEQFF. CDR3 DNA: TGTGCCAGCAGTGAATCGGTCGGGGGGTACAATGAGCAGTTCTTC.

The rearrangement joins TRBV29-1 to TRBJ2-2; the D is unclear. The CDR3 is 11 residues long. Trimming left V 4 bases short and J 7 bases short, with 7 bases between. Germline V gene data show CDR1 as SQVTM and CDR2 as ANQGSEA. CDR3 DNA: TGCAGCGTTGTGGCCTACGGGGAGCTGTTTTTT. It encodes CSVVAYGELFF.

V and J are TRBV6-1 and TRBJ2-5, with D unclear. This CDR3 region has 15 residues. CDR1 and CDR2 from the germline V gene are MNHNS and SASEGT. The V end lost 3 bases, the J end lost 1 base, and 12 bases lay between the germline ends. Written as DNA, the CDR3 is TGTGCCAGCAGTGACCCACCCAAGGGCCAAGAGACCCAGTACTTC. Encoded protein: CASSDPPKGQETQYF.